The entry below describes one T cell receptor beta chain. Its antigen is not identified. This sample is part of a study of cytomegalovirus exposure and HLA in healthy donors. General study results and limits: Within the data, a cluster of highly shared sequence variants was likely a sequencing artifact. As a later analysis revealed, most CMV-associated TCR beta chains appeared HLA-restricted.

In the PCR, 60 Vbeta and 13 Jbeta primers were used. Sequenced by immunoSEQ multiplex PCR; TCRdb stores in-frame clones only, minus some. Its listing shows tens of thousands of clones. V lost 4 bases and J lost 4; bases outside the gene matches: 16. The CDR3 consists of 17 residues. The V gene's germline CDR1 is MNHNS and CDR2 SASEGT. This receptor was taken from a female donor in good health and CMV-seropositive. Sequenced: PBMCs. This rearrangement joins TRBV6-1 to TRBJ2-7; 7 nucleotides agree with TRBD1. The CDR3 reads CASSGISQGGVRYEQYF. The DNA of the CDR3 is TGTGCCAGCAGTGGTATAAGCCAAGGGGGCGTTAGGTACGAGCAGTACTTC.